These 27 T cell receptor beta chains were sequenced from one sample in a study of read filtering for tumor transcriptome and immune sequencing. From about 400 ng of RNA, a library with molecular barcoded alpha/delta and beta/gamma adaptors was made. TCRdb re-called the reads with MiXCR, one entry per CDR3 protein. Of under 150,000 distinct CDR3 sequences listed, about 13% are singletons. The sequencing sample was made of a population of CD138-negative cells sorted from bone marrow. The receptors were sampled from a donor at least 40 years old with multiple myeloma.

The table lists this clonotype with many counts. The chain has TRBV7-2 and TRBJ1-2; 8 bases are shared with TRBD1. The CDR3 is made up of 14 amino acids. After removal of 5 bases from V and 1 base from J, the junction contained 3 bases not matched to a gene. Germline CDR1 is SGHTA and CDR2 is FQGNSA. The CDR3 bases are TGTGCCAGCAGCCAGGGGGCGGTTAACTATGGCTACACCTTC. Translation gives CASSQGAVNYGYTF. Looking up the rest from reference TRBV7-2 and TRBJ1-2 gives the full variable domain: GAGVSQSPSNKVTEKGKDVELRCDPISGHTALYWYRQSLGQGLEFLIYFQGNSAPDKSGLPSDRFSAERTGGSVSTLTIQRTQQEDSAVYLCASSQGAVNYGYTFGSGTRLTVV.

On this clonotype: This may stem from a read error, because a much larger clone lies one nucleotide away. The V and J genes are TRBV10-3 and TRBJ2-5; D uncertain. Germline-derived CDR1 and CDR2 are ENHRY and SYGVKD. Between the trimmed V and J ends, which lost 10 bases and 2 bases, there was a span of 8 bases. The CDR3 is made up of 11 amino acids. This CDR3 reads CATGRQETQYF. The DNA of the CDR3 is TGTGCCACCGGACGGCAAGAGACCCAGTACTTC.

Of note for this clonotype: A junction end diverges from the germline sequence, so it may reflect a read error. The chain is built from TRBV4-3 and TRBJ2-1; 8 nucleotides line up with TRBD2. This CDR3 has 21 amino acids. Germline loops: CDR1 LGHNA, CDR2 YSLEER. CDR3 in DNA: TGCGTCAGCAGCCATCCCAACGGAACGTGCGGGACTAGGCTGAGGATAAATGAGCAGTTCTTC. This gives the protein CVSSHPNGTCGTRLRINEQFF.

Ten or more counts support this clonotype. This chain uses TRBV7-9 with TRBJ1-1; no firm D call. Trimming cost V 1 base and J 3 bases, with 12 bases left between them. CDR3 size: 15 residues. Germline CDR1 reads SEHNR; CDR2 reads FQNEAQ (reference sequence). In nucleotides, the CDR3 is TGTGCCAGCAGCTTAGTGGAGGGCTTATACACTGAAGCTTTCTTT. This codes for CASSLVEGLYTEAFF.

Comments on this clonotype: This may be a read error: a much more frequent sequence differs by one nucleotide. The CDR3 DNA reads as TGTGCCAGCAGCCCGACAGTTCCCTTCTATGGCTACACCTTC. This encodes CASSPTVPFYGYTF. The chain employs TRBV3-2 and TRBJ1-2; TRBD1, the D gene given by the table, was not confirmed from the DNA. TRBV3-2 is recorded as a pseudogene. The length of the CDR3 is 14 residues.

This clonotype has a handful of counts. The V call is TRBV9, the J call TRBJ2-1, with D possibly TRBD2 on 5 matching bases. V lost 0 bases and J 6 bases, leaving 10 bases between the germline ends. From germline, CDR1 is SGDLS and CDR2 YYNGEE. The CDR3 is 14 amino acids. The CDR3 sequence: CASSVALGSNEQFF. The DNA for the CDR3 is TGTGCCAGCAGCGTAGCACTAGGAAGCAATGAGCAGTTCTTC.

The sample holds many counts of this clonotype. The chain uses TRBV5-4 and TRBJ2-7; D gene ambiguous. This CDR3 spans 15 amino acids. Germline assignment: CDR1 SGHNT and CDR2 YYREEE (reference sequence). Trimming took 4 bases from V and 0 from J, leaving 14 bases between them. The CDR3 DNA follows: TGTGCCAGCAGCCGCGAACGCCCTCGCTCCTACGAGCAGTACTTC. It is translated as CASSRERPRSYEQYF.

About this clonotype: A clone one base away is much larger, so this may be a read error. V gene TRBV20-1 combines with J gene TRBJ2-3, with 7 nucleotides matching TRBD2. This CDR3 is built from 14 residues. J gave up 5 bases and V 3 bases, and 8 bases lay outside the gene matches. CDR1 DFQATT and CDR2 SNEGSKA come from the germline V gene (reference sequence). CDR3 DNA sequence: TGCAGTGCTAGGGGGACTACCCGCATAGATACGCAGTATTTT. Translating it yields CSARGTTRIDTQYF.

This clonotype has a count of ten or more. CDR3 DNA: TGTGCCAGCAGTCCTGGCCCCGGGGATGAAAAACTGTTTTTT. Protein sequence: CASSPGPGDEKLFF. V is TRBV12-3 or TRBV12-4 and J is TRBJ1-4, with D hard to call. V was clipped by 5 bases and J by 6 bases, with 13 bases between them. The CDR3 runs to 14 residues.

Many counts were recorded for this clonotype. The genes are TRBV4-1 and TRBJ2-5; D tentatively fits TRBD1 or TRBD2 (5 bases each). This CDR3 contains 16 residues. Trimming pared 4 bases from V and 4 bases from J, leaving 19 bases between. Germline assignment: CDR1 MGHRA and CDR2 YSYEKL. CDR3 sequence: CASSPRRGLNAETQYF. The CDR3 coding sequence is TGCGCCAGCAGCCCTCGACGGGGCCTTAATGCAGAGACCCAGTACTTC.

This clonotype was detected ten times or more. This chain joins TRBV19 and TRBJ2-5; maybe TRBD2 (6 bases). Trimming took off 4 bases at V and 3 bases at J, with 12 bases between the two ends. Germline V gene lookup returns CDR1 LNHDA and CDR2 SQIVND (reference sequence). This CDR3 comprises 14 residues. CDR3 DNA sequence: TGTGCCAGTAGTAAATCCGGGAGAAAAGAGACCCAGTACTTC. Its protein is CASSKSGRKETQYF.

This clonotype was recorded many times. V is TRBV11-3 and J is TRBJ2-1, with 8 bases that match TRBD2. The CDR3 loop spans 18 amino acids. Unmatched junction bases numbered 10, after V lost 1 base and J lost 2 bases. Germline CDR1 reads SGHNT; CDR2 reads YENEEA. The DNA for the CDR3 is TGTGCCAGCAGCTTAGGCGGCGGGAGGACTCATCCCTACAATGAGCAGTTCTTC. It encodes CASSLGGGRTHPYNEQFF.

Turning to this clonotype: A junction end diverges from the germline sequence, so it may reflect a read error. This sequence joins TRBV12-3 or TRBV12-4 and TRBJ2-6; perhaps TRBD2 as D (6 bases). This CDR3 region has 17 residues. Written as DNA, the CDR3 is TGTGTCAGCACCGCGGGAAACGGCGTCTCTGGGGCCAACGTCCTGACTTTC. It encodes CVSTAGNGVSGANVLTF.

As to this clonotype: A read error may be the cause here, since a much bigger clone is one base away. CDR3 sequence: CATSRDAERDTQCF. CDR3 coding DNA: TGTGCCACCAGCAGAGATGCCGAACGAGATACGCAGTGTTTT. V usage is TRBV15 and J usage is TRBJ2-3; the D is unclear. CDR3 length equals 14 residues. Germline CDR1 LNHNV, CDR2 YYDKDF (reference sequence). Combining the CDR3 with reference TRBV15 and TRBJ2-3 gives the whole variable domain DAMVIQNPRYQVTQFGKPVTLSCSQTLNHNVMYWYQQKSSQAPKLLFHYYDKDFNNEADTPDNFQSRRPNTSFCFLDIRSPGLGDTAMYLCATSRDAERDTQCFGPGTRLTVL.

Points on this clonotype: A read error may explain this, as a much larger clone is one base away. The chain uses TRBV6-5 and TRBJ2-3; a weak D match, TRBD1 (5 bases). This CDR3 has 13 amino acids. Germline values: CDR1 MNHEY, CDR2 SVGAGI. CDR3 nucleotide sequence: TGTGCCAGCAGTTATCTAGGGGCAGATACGCGGTATTTT. This sequence encodes CASSYLGADTRYF.

The chain combines TRBV11-2 with TRBJ2-2; the match to TRBD1 covers 8 bases. Germline lookup yields CDR1 SGHAT and CDR2 FQNNGV. With 7 bases clipped from V and 7 bases from J, the junction kept 26 bases outside the gene matches. The CDR3 runs to 20 residues. This chain's CDR3 is CASISFGLGPGQVGFGELFF. Written as DNA, the CDR3 is TGTGCCAGCATCTCCTTCGGATTGGGACCGGGACAGGTCGGCTTCGGGGAGCTGTTTTTT.

Concerning this clonotype: A much larger clone is a single base away; this may be a read error. The chain recombines TRBV7-3 with TRBJ2-5, with D perhaps TRBD2 (5 bases). The CDR3 has 14 residues. The V and J ends lost 5 bases and 3 bases respectively, with 13 bases between them. CDR1 and CDR2 (germline): SGHTA, FQGTGA. The CDR3 protein is CASSPTNDKETQYF. The CDR3 nucleotides read TGTGCCAGCAGCCCGACTAACGACAAAGAGACCCAGTACTTC.

This clonotype was seen ten or more times. This chain connects TRBV5-4 to TRBJ2-1; a weak D match, TRBD1 (6 bases). Trimming took off 4 bases at V and 6 bases at J, with 20 bases between the two ends. Germline CDR1 SGHNT, CDR2 YYREEE (reference sequence). This CDR3 has 16 amino acids. CDR3 bases: TGTGCCAGCAGCGGCAGGGGTCTAGGATCATCCAATGAGCAGTTCTTC. Residues: CASSGRGLGSSNEQFF.

This clonotype came up many times. The chain employs TRBV19 and TRBJ2-1; 9 bases map to TRBD2. Trimming at V came to 2 bases and at J to 0 bases, leaving 8 bases not matched to a gene. Germline V gene lookup returns CDR1 LNHDA and CDR2 SQIVND (reference sequence). The CDR3 totals 18 residues. The chain's CDR3 is CASSINHWREGSYNEQFF. CDR3 DNA: TGTGCCAGTAGTATAAATCATTGGCGGGAGGGCTCCTACAATGAGCAGTTCTTC.

This clonotype has just a few counts. This chain connects TRBV5-1 to TRBJ2-7; D gene unclear. V lost 3 bases and J lost 4, with 8 bases in between. This CDR3 spans 12 amino acids. Germline V gene lookup returns CDR1 SGHRS and CDR2 YFSETQ. The CDR3 region is CASSWVGYEQYF. The DNA of the CDR3 is TGCGCCAGCAGCTGGGTGGGATACGAGCAGTACTTC.

The chain couples TRBV24-1 to TRBJ2-2; D unresolved. Trimming left V 1 base short and J 0 bases short, with 8 bases between. Germline-derived CDR1 and CDR2 are KGHDR and SFDVKD. This CDR3 contains 16 residues. The CDR3 nucleotides are TGTGCCACCAGTGATTTTGGTCAGACGAACACCGGGGAGCTGTTTTTT. Translating gives CATSDFGQTNTGELFF.

This clonotype was seen many times. V is TRBV6-5 and J is TRBJ2-1; 11 bases line up with TRBD1. The CDR3 is made up of 18 amino acids. CDR1 MNHEY and CDR2 SVGAGI come from the germline V gene. Germline trimming cut 2 bases from V and 7 bases from J; bases unmatched to any gene: 13. The CDR3 protein is CASSYRDRGTTKRNEQFF. The DNA of the CDR3 is TGTGCCAGCAGTTACCGGGACAGGGGGACTACAAAGAGGAATGAGCAGTTCTTC.

CDR3 loop: CASSFQAGVADTQYF. Written as DNA, the CDR3 is TGTGCCAGCAGCTTTCAAGCGGGAGTCGCAGATACGCAGTATTTT. The chain has TRBV5-4 and TRBJ2-3; 8 bases align to TRBD2. J gave up 4 bases and V 2 bases, and 6 bases lay outside the gene matches. Per the germline V gene, CDR1 is SGHNT and CDR2 is YYREEE (reference sequence). The CDR3 has 15 amino acids.

This clonotype was seen many times. The chain is built from TRBV4-3 and TRBJ2-2, with D maybe TRBD2 (5 bases). The CDR3 runs to 15 residues. CDR1 is LGHNA and CDR2 is YSLEER in the germline V gene. With 5 bases removed from V and 1 base from J, the gap between germline ends came to 11 bases. CDR3: CASSWAGVNTGELFF. CDR3 nucleotide sequence: TGCGCCAGCAGCTGGGCCGGGGTGAACACCGGGGAGCTGTTTTTT.

This clonotype was detected many times. The J gene is TRBJ1-5, the V gene TRBV28; a possible D gene is TRBD1 (5 bases). The CDR3 runs 13 residues. Germline V gives CDR1 MDHEN, CDR2 SYDVKM. The V end was cut by 4 bases, the J end by 5 bases, with 9 bases between. This CDR3 reads CASSSQEYQPQHF. The CDR3 region has the DNA TGTGCCAGCAGTTCACAGGAATATCAGCCCCAGCATTTT.

About this clonotype: This sequence may be a read error, since a much larger clone differs from it by one base. V and J are TRBV29-1 and TRBJ2-3; D may be TRBD2 (5 bases). Per germline, CDR1 SQVTM and CDR2 ANQGSEA. The CDR3 consists of 14 residues. Trimming stripped 7 bases from V and 0 bases from J, with 14 bases between. CDR3 amino acids: CSADKGASTDTQYF. DNA for the CDR3: TGCAGCGCTGATAAGGGAGCCAGCACAGATACGCAGTATTTT.

This chain connects TRBV29-1 to TRBJ2-1; 9 bases align to TRBD2. This CDR3 contains 14 residues. Unmatched junction bases numbered 7, after V lost 4 bases and J lost 6 bases. The germline V gene has CDR1 SQVTM and CDR2 ANQGSEA. The CDR3 is CSVAGGRASNEQFF. The CDR3 DNA sequence: TGCAGCGTTGCTGGCGGGAGGGCCTCCAATGAGCAGTTCTTC.